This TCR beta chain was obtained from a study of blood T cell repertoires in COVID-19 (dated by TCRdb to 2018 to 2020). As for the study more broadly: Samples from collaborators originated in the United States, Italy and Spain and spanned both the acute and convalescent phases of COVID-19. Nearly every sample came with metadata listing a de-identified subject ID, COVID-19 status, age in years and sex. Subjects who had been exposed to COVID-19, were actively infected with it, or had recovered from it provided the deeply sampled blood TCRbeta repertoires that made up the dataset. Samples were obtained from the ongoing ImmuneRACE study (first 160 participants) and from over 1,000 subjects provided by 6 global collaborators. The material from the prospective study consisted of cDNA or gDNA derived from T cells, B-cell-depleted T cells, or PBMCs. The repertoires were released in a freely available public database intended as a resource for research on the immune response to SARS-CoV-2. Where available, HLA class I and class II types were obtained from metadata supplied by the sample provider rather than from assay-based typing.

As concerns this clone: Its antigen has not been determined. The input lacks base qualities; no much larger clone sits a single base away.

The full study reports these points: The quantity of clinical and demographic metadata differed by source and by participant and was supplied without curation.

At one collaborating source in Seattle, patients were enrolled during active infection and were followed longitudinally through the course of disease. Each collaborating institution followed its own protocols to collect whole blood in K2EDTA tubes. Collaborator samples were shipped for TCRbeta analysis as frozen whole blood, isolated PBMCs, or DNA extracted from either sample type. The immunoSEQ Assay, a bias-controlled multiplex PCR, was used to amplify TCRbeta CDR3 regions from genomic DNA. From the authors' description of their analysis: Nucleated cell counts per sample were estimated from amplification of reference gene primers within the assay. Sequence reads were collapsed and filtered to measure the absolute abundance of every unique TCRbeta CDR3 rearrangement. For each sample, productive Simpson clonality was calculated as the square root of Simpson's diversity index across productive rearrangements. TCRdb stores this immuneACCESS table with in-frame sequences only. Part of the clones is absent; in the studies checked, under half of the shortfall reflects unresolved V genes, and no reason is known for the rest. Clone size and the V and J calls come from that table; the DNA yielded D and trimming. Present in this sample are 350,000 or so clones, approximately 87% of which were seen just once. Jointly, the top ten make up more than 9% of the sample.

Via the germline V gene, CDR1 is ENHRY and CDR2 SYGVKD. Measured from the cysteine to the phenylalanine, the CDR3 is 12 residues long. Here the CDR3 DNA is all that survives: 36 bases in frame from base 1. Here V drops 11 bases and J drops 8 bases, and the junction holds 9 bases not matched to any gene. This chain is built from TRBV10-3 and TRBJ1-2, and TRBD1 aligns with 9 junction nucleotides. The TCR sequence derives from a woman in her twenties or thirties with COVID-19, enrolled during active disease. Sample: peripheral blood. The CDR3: CAGRTGGWGYTF. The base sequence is TGTGCCGGACGCACAGGGGGCTGGGGCTACACCTTC.